The TCR beta chain under discussion was sequenced for a study of Ad26.COV2.S vaccination and SARS-CoV-2 variants. The CDR3 runs to 17 residues. Germline V gene data show CDR1 as SGHNT and CDR2 as YENEEA. With 1 base clipped from V and 4 bases from J, the junction kept 9 bases outside the gene matches. This clone has a handful of counts. The treatment was: around 19 received Ad26.COV2.S at low or high dose, single or two shots; several received placebo; per-sample allocation not given. Specimens were obtained on day 63 following the first vaccine or placebo injection. Data came from immunoSEQ multiplex PCR; TCRdb stores just in-frame clones and leaves some out. The table lists 350,000 to 400,000 clones, around 89% of them singletons.

Source: peripheral blood, taken in a trial of Ad26.COV2.S vaccine versus placebo. The chain links TRBV11-3 to TRBJ1-2, with 10 bases matching TRBD1. The receptor was derived from a person aged 18-60 years who received the Ad26.COV2.S COVID-19 vaccine or a placebo. The DNA for the CDR3 is TGTGCCAGCAGCTTAGTAAGGGGGGACAGGGGCGTCTATGGCTACACCTTC. Its translation is CASSLVRGDRGVYGYTF. Supplemented by reference TRBV11-3 and TRBJ1-2, the full variable domain reads EAGVVQSPRYKIIEKKQPVAFWCNPISGHNTLYWYLQNLGQGPELLIRYENEEAVDDSQLPKDRFSAERLKGVDSTLKIQPAELGDSAVYLCASSLVRGDRGVYGYTFGSGTRLTVV.